Presented here are 3 T cell receptor beta chains from one specimen sequenced in a study of T-cell reconstitution after alpha-beta-depleted transplantation in children (dated by TCRdb to between 2015 and 2016). To prepare the library, PCR was applied. The reads were generated on an Illumina HiSeq 2500. TCR libraries were prepared with molecular barcoding, using unique molecular identifiers to normalize TCRbeta repertoire quantification. TCRdb reran the public reads through fastp at Q25 and MiXCR, keeping productive beta chains. Rows are combined by CDR3 protein, so each entry shows the most common genes and DNA. Counted in this sample were about 300,000 distinct CDR3 sequences; roughly 9.1% of them appeared once. In total, the top ten clones hold around 7.5% of the sample. According to the study, the label for this sample's treatment or condition signals: allogeneic hematopoietic cell transplantation with graft depleted of TCRalphabeta T cells and CD19 B cells.

The sample in question was PBMCs, obtained before TCRalphabeta/CD19-depleted stem cell transplant. The receptors originated from a boy under two years old with acute myeloid leukemia, due to receive a stem cell transplant.

This clonotype was seen repeatedly, ten times or more. This chain uses TRBV7-3 with TRBJ2-3, with 7 bases aligning to TRBD1. Germline V gene sequence: CDR1 SGHTA, CDR2 FQGTGA. J was trimmed by 5 bases and V by 1 base; bases with no gene match: 3. CDR3 length: 14 residues. The CDR3 DNA reads as TGTGCCAGCAGCTTAAGACAGGGAATAGATACGCAGTATTTT. Its translation: CASSLRQGIDTQYF. Complete variable domain (other parts from reference TRBV7-3 and TRBJ2-3): GAGVSQTPSNKVTEKGKYVELRCDPISGHTALYWYRQSLGQGPEFLIYFQGTGAADDSGLPNDRFFAVRPEGSVSTLKIQRTERGDSAVYLCASSLRQGIDTQYFGPGTRLTVL.

There are many counts of this clonotype. The gene calls are TRBV5-1 and TRBJ2-1; D remains ambiguous. This CDR3 is 15 amino acids long. The germline V gene encodes CDR1 SGHRS and CDR2 YFSETQ. Trimming left V 3 bases short and J 4 bases short, with 14 bases between. CDR3 sequence: CASSSGSALYNEQFF. In nucleotides, the CDR3 is TGCGCCAGCAGCTCTGGCAGTGCCCTTTACAATGAGCAGTTCTTC.

This clonotype was seen many times. The chain is built from TRBV27 and TRBJ1-5, with a possible D match to TRBD1 (6 bases). There are 16 residues in the CDR3. CDR1 MNHEY and CDR2 SMNVEV come from the germline V gene (reference sequence). V was shortened by 4 bases and J by 1 base, with 14 bases between the two germline ends. The CDR3 reads CASSSRQRGSNQPQHF. The CDR3 region has the DNA TGTGCCAGCAGTTCAAGACAGAGGGGGAGCAATCAGCCCCAGCATTTT.